The rows below give T cell receptor beta chains drawn from one sample of a study of T cell responses to AZD1222 COVID-19 vaccine. Profiled with immunoSEQ multiplex PCR; TCRdb holds only in-frame clones, not every one. Of 90,000 to 150,000 clones listed, roughly 91% are singletons. Here the sequenced sample was peripheral blood, taken 28 days after the second AZD1222 dose. The receptors originated from an adult who received the AZD1222 COVID-19 vaccine. CDR3s include the opening cysteine and the closing phenylalanine or tryptophan.

>TRBJ2-5|TRBV5-4
CASSLVGPRETQYF
>TRBJ2-1|TRBV14
CASSRASGTNEQFF
>TRBJ1-2|TRBV15
CATSRDSVGGWGYTF
>TRBJ2-7|TRBV18
CASSAQGYEQYF
>TRBJ2-4|TRBV13
CASSGSPNIQYF
>TRBJ1-1|TRBV15
CATSTRGYRAFF
>TRBJ2-1|TRBV29-1
CSAEGDQRRNEQFF
>TRBJ1-5|TRBV21-1
CARDTDQPQHF
>TRBJ2-2|TRBV5-1
CASSAANTGELFF
>TRBJ2-7|TRBV4-2
CASSQDLLAGVNEQYF
>TRBJ1-1|TRBV7-3
CASSSILRQGNTEAFF
>TRBJ2-3|TRBV19
CASSSGRVRTDTQYF
>TRBJ1-1|TRBV13
CASSSPGQLNTEAFF
>TRBJ2-2|TRBV28
CASRILANTGELFF
>TRBJ1-2|TRBV3-1/TRBV3-2
CASSQGSGITYTF
>TRBJ1-4|TRBV30
CAWSVREQGGEKLFF
>TRBJ2-2|TRBV5-4
CASSQDFANTGELFF
>TRBJ2-5|TRBV10-2
CASSRTTKQETQYF
>TRBJ2-7|TRBV11-2
CASSSPEGLSYPYEQYF
>TRBJ2-7|TRBV19
CASSINPGGAAPKYF
>TRBJ2-1|TRBV19
CASSTAPRGNEQFF
>TRBJ2-7|TRBV27
CASSGRDYPYEQYF
>TRBJ1-3|TRBV9
CASSVGRDDTIYF
>TRBJ1-2|TRBV4-1
CASSQVRVNEDYGYTF
>TRBJ2-3|TRBV4-3
CASSLLRPGTSGTDTQYF
>TRBJ2-1|TRBV18
CASSLMPGMRGNEQFF
>TRBJ2-1|TRBV6-4
CASSVYASHNEQFF
>TRBJ2-7|TRBV6-5
CASSLQGYEQYF
>TRBJ2-6|TRBV2
CASSEALPGANVLTF
>TRBJ2-1|TRBV19
CASRPQTSGSNEQFF
>TRBJ1-2|TRBV6-1
CASSEEGNYGYTF
>TRBJ2-7|TRBV27
CASSLTGTGGGYEQYF
>TRBJ2-7|TRBV7-8
CASSLASGSFFIHEQYF
>TRBJ2-2|TRBV5-1
CASSLSYTGELFF
>TRBJ2-1|TRBV6-5
CASSYVDEQFF
>TRBJ1-3|TRBV5-8
CASSLTGRNTIYF
>TRBJ2-1|TRBV5-1
CASSLRQGGEQFF